These T cell receptor beta chains were read from a single sample in a study of shared clonotypes between healthy human individuals. Sequencing was performed with immunoSEQ multiplex PCR; in TCRdb, only in-frame clones are kept and a portion is missing. This sample has roughly 1,500,000 clones, with 97% to 99% found just once. The material sequenced was naive CD4+ T cells sorted from blood. These receptors were obtained from a man aged 30-40 years in good health. CDR3s include the opening cysteine and the closing phenylalanine or tryptophan. A D gene is named only where the DNA matches it firmly. Size tells how often a clone was seen (once, few, many) or the class of an expanded clone, and some rows leave it out.

size: .
J: TRBJ2-1
D: .
V: TRBV5-1
CDR3: CASSLSASYNEQFF
DNA: TGCGCCAGCAGCTTGAGCGCCTCCTACAATGAGCAGTTCTTC

size: once
J: TRBJ2-5
D: .
V: TRBV28
CDR3: CASSRPTGQETQYF
DNA: TGTGCCAGCAGTCGTCCAACAGGGCAAGAGACCCAGTACTTC

size: .
J: TRBJ2-7
D: TRBD2
V: TRBV5-1
CDR3: CASSMGIAGVQYEQYF
DNA: TGCGCCAGCAGCATGGGAATAGCGGGAGTTCAATACGAGCAGTACTTC

size: .
J: TRBJ2-7
D: .
V: TRBV18
CDR3: CASSPGTHYEQYF
DNA: TGTGCCAGCTCACCGGGGACCCACTACGAGCAGTACTTC

size: .
J: TRBJ2-3
D: TRBD2
V: TRBV7-8
CDR3: CASSWTSGRPTDTQYF
DNA: TGTGCCAGCAGCTGGACTAGCGGGCGACCCACAGATACGCAGTATTTT

size: .
J: TRBJ1-3
D: .
V: TRBV10-3
CDR3: CAISDPDSTGNTIYF
DNA: TGTGCCATCAGTGACCCGGACAGCACTGGAAACACCATATATTTT

size: .
J: TRBJ1-4
D: TRBD1
V: TRBV2
CDR3: CASLQGAPEKLFF
DNA: TGTGCCAGTTTACAGGGGGCGCCTGAAAAACTGTTTTTT

size: once
J: TRBJ1-4
D: .
V: TRBV7-9
CDR3: CASSLVRLNEKLFF
DNA: TGTGCCAGCAGCTTAGTTCGTCTGAATGAAAAACTGTTTTTT

size: .
J: TRBJ1-1
D: .
V: TRBV5-1
CDR3: CASSLVGSGTEAFF
DNA: TGCGCCAGCAGCTTGGTCGGGTCAGGCACTGAAGCTTTCTTT

size: once
J: TRBJ1-1
D: .
V: TRBV5-5
CDR3: CASSLLANTEAFF
DNA: TGTGCCAGCAGCTTGCTGGCGAACACTGAAGCTTTCTTT

size: .
J: TRBJ1-2
D: .
V: TRBV5-1
CDR3: CASSSRQAAYGYTF
DNA: TGCGCCAGCAGCTCTAGACAGGCGGCCTATGGCTACACCTTC

size: .
J: TRBJ2-1
D: .
V: TRBV28
CDR3: CASSLPGPRVYSYNEQFF
DNA: TGTGCCAGCAGTTTACCCGGTCCCAGGGTATACTCCTACAATGAGCAGTTCTTC

size: .
J: TRBJ1-3
D: .
V: TRBV5-1
CDR3: CASSDRTSGNTIYF
DNA: TGCGCCAGCAGCGACAGAACCTCTGGAAACACCATATATTTT

size: .
J: TRBJ2-3
D: TRBD2
V: TRBV5-1
CDR3: CASSVTSGADYGTDTQYF
DNA: TGCGCCAGCAGCGTGACTAGCGGGGCAGACTACGGCACAGATACGCAGTATTTT

size: .
J: TRBJ1-1
D: .
V: TRBV5-8
CDR3: CASLIFLSVNTEAFF
DNA: TGTGCCAGCTTAATCTTTCTATCTGTGAACACTGAAGCTTTCTTT

size: .
J: TRBJ1-5
D: TRBD1
V: TRBV4-1
CDR3: CASSPGAGGNQPQHF
DNA: TGCGCCAGCAGCCCCGGGGCAGGGGGAAATCAGCCCCAGCATTTT

size: .
J: TRBJ2-7
D: .
V: TRBV5-1
CDR3: CASSPDTVAGGEQYF
DNA: TGCGCCAGCAGCCCGGATACCGTAGCCGGCGGCGAGCAGTACTTC

size: .
J: TRBJ1-2
D: .
V: TRBV6-5
CDR3: CASSYAEGYYGYTF
DNA: TGTGCCAGCAGTTACGCGGAGGGTTACTATGGCTACACCTTC

size: .
J: TRBJ1-5
D: .
V: TRBV15
CDR3: CATSRDLQGPQHF
DNA: TGTGCCACCAGCAGAGATCTCCAGGGCCCCCAGCATTTT

size: once
J: TRBJ1-1
D: .
V: TRBV7-9
CDR3: CASSFHMNTEAFF
DNA: TGTGCCAGCAGCTTTCACATGAACACTGAAGCTTTCTTT

size: .
J: TRBJ2-1
D: TRBD1
V: TRBV10-3
CDR3: CAISESRTGGNEQFF
DNA: TGTGCCATCAGTGAGTCACGGACAGGGGGCAATGAGCAGTTCTTC

size: .
J: TRBJ2-1
D: TRBD1
V: TRBV7-2
CDR3: CASSPQQGVNNEQFF
DNA: TGTGCCAGCAGCCCACAACAGGGGGTCAACAATGAGCAGTTCTTC

size: .
J: TRBJ2-1
D: .
V: TRBV9
CDR3: CASSVSGFPDANEQFF
DNA: TGTGCCAGCAGCGTATCGGGATTCCCGGACGCCAATGAGCAGTTCTTC

size: once
J: TRBJ2-2
D: .
V: TRBV12-5
CDR3: CASAKGHPGELFF
DNA: TGTGCTAGTGCCAAAGGACACCCCGGGGAGCTGTTTTTT

size: .
J: TRBJ1-4
D: .
V: TRBV29-1
CDR3: CSVVASRGGGSPTNEKLFF
DNA: TGCAGCGTTGTCGCAAGCCGAGGGGGAGGAAGTCCAACTAATGAAAAACTGTTTTTT

size: .
J: TRBJ2-3
D: .
V: TRBV9
CDR3: CASSVATTGQASTDTQYF
DNA: TGTGCCAGCAGCGTAGCTACGACGGGCCAAGCTAGCACAGATACGCAGTATTTT

size: .
J: TRBJ2-3
D: .
V: TRBV27
CDR3: CASSRLPASSTDTQYF
DNA: TGTGCCAGCAGTCGCCTCCCGGCCTCTAGCACAGATACGCAGTATTTT

size: .
J: TRBJ1-4
D: TRBD1
V: TRBV19
CDR3: CASSGTGGEKLFF
DNA: TGTGCCAGCTCCGGGACAGGGGGAGAAAAACTGTTTTTT

size: .
J: TRBJ2-7
D: .
V: TRBV9
CDR3: CASSVNSASYEQYF
DNA: TGTGCCAGCAGCGTTAATAGCGCGTCCTACGAGCAGTACTTC

size: .
J: TRBJ2-7
D: .
V: TRBV19
CDR3: CASSMGVGRLREQYF
DNA: TGTGCCAGTAGTATGGGAGTTGGGAGGCTGCGCGAGCAGTACTTC

size: .
J: TRBJ1-1
D: TRBD1
V: TRBV19
CDR3: CASSIGDRRAFF
DNA: TGTGCCAGTAGTATAGGGGACAGAAGAGCTTTCTTT

size: .
J: TRBJ2-3
D: .
V: TRBV5-6
CDR3: CASSSGQSTDTQYF
DNA: TGTGCCAGCAGCTCTGGACAGTCCACAGATACGCAGTATTTT

size: .
J: TRBJ1-5
D: .
V: TRBV19
CDR3: CASSQREGNQPQHF
DNA: TGTGCCAGTAGTCAAAGAGAGGGCAATCAGCCCCAGCATTTT

size: .
J: TRBJ2-3
D: .
V: TRBV5-1
CDR3: CASSPMLGAPFTDTQYF
DNA: TGCGCCAGCAGCCCCATGCTAGGGGCTCCGTTCACAGATACGCAGTATTTT

size: .
J: TRBJ1-2
D: .
V: TRBV18
CDR3: CASSPPGRGYGYTF
DNA: TGTGCCAGCTCACCACCTGGAAGGGGCTATGGCTACACCTTC

size: .
J: TRBJ2-2
D: TRBD1
V: TRBV28
CDR3: CASSFTGTATGELFF
DNA: TGTGCCAGCAGTTTCACCGGGACAGCCACCGGGGAGCTGTTTTTT

size: .
J: TRBJ2-2
D: TRBD2
V: TRBV29-1
CDR3: CSALRLAGLNTGELFF
DNA: TGCAGCGCGCTTAGACTAGCGGGGCTGAACACCGGGGAGCTGTTTTTT

size: .
J: TRBJ2-2
D: .
V: TRBV4-3
CDR3: CASSQVSGSRTGELFF
DNA: TGCGCCAGCAGCCAAGTATCCGGGAGTCGGACCGGGGAGCTGTTTTTT

size: once
J: TRBJ2-3
D: TRBD2
V: TRBV5-1
CDR3: CASSLTSSGGSTDTQYF
DNA: TGCGCCAGCAGCTTGACCTCCTCGGGAGGAAGCACAGATACGCAGTATTTT

size: .
J: TRBJ1-1
D: TRBD1
V: TRBV7-9
CDR3: CASSLDHRGVQEGHTEAFF
DNA: TGTGCCAGCAGCTTAGATCACAGGGGCGTCCAAGAGGGTCACACTGAAGCTTTCTTT

size: .
J: TRBJ1-2
D: .
V: TRBV5-1
CDR3: CASSSDTSTYYGYTF
DNA: TGCGCCAGCAGCTCGGACACCTCAACTTACTATGGCTACACCTTC

size: .
J: TRBJ1-2
D: TRBD1
V: TRBV5-4
CDR3: CASSLEQGAQGYTF
DNA: TGTGCCAGCAGCTTAGAACAGGGGGCGCAGGGCTACACCTTC

size: .
J: TRBJ2-2
D: .
V: TRBV28
CDR3: CASSYPPMGAVNTGELFF
DNA: TGTGCCAGCAGTTACCCCCCGATGGGGGCCGTGAACACCGGGGAGCTGTTTTTT

size: .
J: TRBJ1-5
D: .
V: TRBV28
CDR3: CASSLYSGRAWDQPQHF
DNA: TGTGCCAGCAGTTTATACTCAGGACGGGCATGGGATCAGCCCCAGCATTTT

size: .
J: TRBJ1-5
D: .
V: TRBV5-1
CDR3: CASSLTWLSPQHF
DNA: TGCGCCAGCAGCTTAACCTGGCTATCACCCCAGCATTTT

size: .
J: TRBJ2-5
D: .
V: TRBV7-9
CDR3: CASSPRPGVEETQYF
DNA: TGTGCCAGCAGCCCCCGACCGGGAGTGGAAGAGACCCAGTACTTC

size: .
J: TRBJ2-1
D: TRBD2
V: TRBV6-4
CDR3: CASSRRAGGSYNEQFF
DNA: TGTGCCAGCTCCCGGAGAGCGGGAGGGAGCTACAATGAGCAGTTCTTC

size: .
J: TRBJ2-1
D: .
V: TRBV19
CDR3: CASSIVGNEQFF
DNA: TGTGCCAGTAGTATAGTGGGAAATGAGCAGTTCTTC

size: once
J: TRBJ2-5
D: .
V: TRBV5-1
CDR3: CASSLAGGSGETQYF
DNA: TGCGCCAGCAGCTTGGCGGGCGGATCCGGGGAGACCCAGTACTTC

size: .
J: TRBJ2-7
D: TRBD1
V: TRBV28
CDR3: CASSQGQGYEQYF
DNA: TGTGCCAGCAGTCAGGGACAGGGCTACGAGCAGTACTTC

size: once
J: TRBJ2-7
D: .
V: TRBV13
CDR3: CASSLGLWPNSDYEQYF
DNA: TGTGCCAGCAGCTTAGGCCTCTGGCCAAACTCGGACTACGAGCAGTACTTC